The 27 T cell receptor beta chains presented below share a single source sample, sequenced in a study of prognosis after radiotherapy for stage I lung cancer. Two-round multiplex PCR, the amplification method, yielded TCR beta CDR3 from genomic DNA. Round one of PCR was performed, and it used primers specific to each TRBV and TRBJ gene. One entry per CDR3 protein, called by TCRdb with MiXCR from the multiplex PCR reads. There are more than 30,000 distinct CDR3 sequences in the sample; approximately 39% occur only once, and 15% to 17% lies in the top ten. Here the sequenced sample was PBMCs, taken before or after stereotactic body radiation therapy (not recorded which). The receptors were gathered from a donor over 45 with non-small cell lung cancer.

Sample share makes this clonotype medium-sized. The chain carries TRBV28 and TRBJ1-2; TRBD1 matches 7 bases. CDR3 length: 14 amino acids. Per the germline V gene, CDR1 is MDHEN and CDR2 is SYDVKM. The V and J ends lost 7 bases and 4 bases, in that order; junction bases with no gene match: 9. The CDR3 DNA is TGTGCCAGCACCCCGACAGGGTTTTCCTATGGCTACACCTTC. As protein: CASTPTGFSYGYTF.

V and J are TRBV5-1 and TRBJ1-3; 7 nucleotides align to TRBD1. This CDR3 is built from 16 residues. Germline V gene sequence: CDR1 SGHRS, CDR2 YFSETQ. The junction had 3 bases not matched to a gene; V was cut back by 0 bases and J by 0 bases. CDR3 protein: CASSLDRGDSGNTIYF. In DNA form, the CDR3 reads TGCGCCAGCAGCTTGGACAGGGGAGACTCTGGAAACACCATATATTTT. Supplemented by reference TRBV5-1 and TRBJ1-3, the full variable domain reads KAGVTQTPRYLIKTRGQQVTLSCSPISGHRSVSWYQQTPGQGLQFLFEYFSETQRNKGNFPGRFSGRQFSNSRSEMNVSTLELGDSALYLCASSLDRGDSGNTIYFGEGSWLTVV.

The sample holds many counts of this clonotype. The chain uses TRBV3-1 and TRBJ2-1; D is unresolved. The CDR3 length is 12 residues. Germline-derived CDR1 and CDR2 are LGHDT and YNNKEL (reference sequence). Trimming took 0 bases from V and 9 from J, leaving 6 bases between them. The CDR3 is CASSQDTGEQFF. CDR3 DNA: TGTGCCAGCAGCCAAGATACGGGTGAGCAGTTCTTC.

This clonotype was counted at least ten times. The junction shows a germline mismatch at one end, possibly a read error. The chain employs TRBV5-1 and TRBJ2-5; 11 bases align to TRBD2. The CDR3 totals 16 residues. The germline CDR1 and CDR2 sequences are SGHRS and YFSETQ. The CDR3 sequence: CASSLGTSGQQETQYF. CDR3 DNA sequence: TGCGCCAGCAGTTTGGGGACTAGCGGACAACAAGAGACCCAGTACTTC.

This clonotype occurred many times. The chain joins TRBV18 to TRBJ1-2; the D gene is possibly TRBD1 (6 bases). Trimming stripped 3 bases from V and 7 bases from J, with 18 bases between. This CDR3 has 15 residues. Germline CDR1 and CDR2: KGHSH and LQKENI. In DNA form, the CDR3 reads TGTGCCAGCTCACCTAGTGGAGGGGGGAATTTTGGCTACACCTTC. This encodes CASSPSGGGNFGYTF.

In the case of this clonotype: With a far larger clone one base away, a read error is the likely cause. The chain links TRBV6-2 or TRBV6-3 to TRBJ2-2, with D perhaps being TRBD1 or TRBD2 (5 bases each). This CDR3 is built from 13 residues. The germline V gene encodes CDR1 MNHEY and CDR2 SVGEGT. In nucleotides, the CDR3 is TGTGCCAGCAGTGGACCTGGGACCGTGGAGCTGTTTTTT. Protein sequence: CASSGPGTVELFF.

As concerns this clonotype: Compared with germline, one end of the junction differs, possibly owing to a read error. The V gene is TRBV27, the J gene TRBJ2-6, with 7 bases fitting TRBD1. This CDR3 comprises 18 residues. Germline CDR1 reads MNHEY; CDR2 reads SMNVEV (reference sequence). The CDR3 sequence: CASSSRQGRISVANVLTF. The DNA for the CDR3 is TGTGCCAGCAGCTCGCGACAGGGACGGATTTCTGTGGCCAACGTCCTGACTTTC.

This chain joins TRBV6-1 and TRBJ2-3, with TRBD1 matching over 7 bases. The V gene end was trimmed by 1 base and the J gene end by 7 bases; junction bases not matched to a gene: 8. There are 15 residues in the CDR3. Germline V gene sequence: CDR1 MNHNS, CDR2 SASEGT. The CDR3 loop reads CASSEGSTGAYTQYF. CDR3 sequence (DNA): TGTGCCAGCAGTGAAGGCTCTACAGGGGCATATACGCAGTATTTT.

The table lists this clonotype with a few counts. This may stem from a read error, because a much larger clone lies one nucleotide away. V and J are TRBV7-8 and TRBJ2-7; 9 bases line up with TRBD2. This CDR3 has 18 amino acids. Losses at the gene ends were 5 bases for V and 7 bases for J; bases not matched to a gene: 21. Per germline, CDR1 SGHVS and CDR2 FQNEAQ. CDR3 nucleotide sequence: TGTGCCAGCAGCGGCAGGGGTAGGACTAGCGAAGGGTCTTTGGAGCAGTACTTC. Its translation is CASSGRGRTSEGSLEQYF.

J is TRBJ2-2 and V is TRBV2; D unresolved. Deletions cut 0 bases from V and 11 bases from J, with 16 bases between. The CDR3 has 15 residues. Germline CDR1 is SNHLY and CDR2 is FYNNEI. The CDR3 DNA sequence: TGTGCCAGCAGTGAAGCTGTCATGGCGAGTGGCGAGCTGTTTTTT. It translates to CASSEAVMASGELFF.

The CDR3 DNA is TGTGCCAGCAGCCGGACTAGCGGCGCAGATACGCAGTATTTT. Protein: CASSRTSGADTQYF. The chain has TRBV7-3 and TRBJ2-3, with TRBD2 identical over 10 bases. Germline V gene data show CDR1 as SGHTA and CDR2 as FQGTGA. This CDR3 comprises 14 residues. The V gene end was trimmed by 5 bases and the J gene end by 4 bases; junction bases not matched to a gene: 3.

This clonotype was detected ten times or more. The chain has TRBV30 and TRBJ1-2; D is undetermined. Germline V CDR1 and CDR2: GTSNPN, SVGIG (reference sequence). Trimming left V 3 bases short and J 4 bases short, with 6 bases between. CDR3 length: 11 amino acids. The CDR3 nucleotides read TGTGCCTGGAGACGGACCTATGGCTACACCTTC. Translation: CAWRRTYGYTF.

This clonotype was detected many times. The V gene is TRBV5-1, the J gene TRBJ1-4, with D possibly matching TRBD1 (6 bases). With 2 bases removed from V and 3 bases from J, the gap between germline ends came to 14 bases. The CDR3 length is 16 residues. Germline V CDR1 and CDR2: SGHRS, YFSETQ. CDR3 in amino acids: CASSFQGTPSNEKLFF. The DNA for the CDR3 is TGCGCCAGCAGCTTTCAGGGGACGCCGTCTAATGAAAAACTGTTTTTT.

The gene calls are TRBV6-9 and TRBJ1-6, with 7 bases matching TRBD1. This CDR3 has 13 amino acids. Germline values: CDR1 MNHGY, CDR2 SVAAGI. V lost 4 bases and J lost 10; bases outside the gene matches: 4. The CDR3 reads CASSFRGYSPLHF. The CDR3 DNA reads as TGTGCCAGCAGTTTCAGGGGGTACTCACCCCTCCACTTT.

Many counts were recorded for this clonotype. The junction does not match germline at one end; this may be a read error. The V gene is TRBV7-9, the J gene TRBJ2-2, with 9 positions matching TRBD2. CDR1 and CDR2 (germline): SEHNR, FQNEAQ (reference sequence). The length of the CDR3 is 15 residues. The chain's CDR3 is CASRYLAGNIGELFF. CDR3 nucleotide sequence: TGTGCCAGCAGATATCTAGCGGGAAACATCGGGGAGCTGTTTTTT.

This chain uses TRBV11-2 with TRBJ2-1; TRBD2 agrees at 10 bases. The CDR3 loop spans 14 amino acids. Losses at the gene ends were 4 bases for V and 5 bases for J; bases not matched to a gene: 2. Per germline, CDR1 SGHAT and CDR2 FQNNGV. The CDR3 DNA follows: TGTGCCAGCAGCTCTAGCGGGGGTCACAATGAGCAGTTCTTC. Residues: CASSSSGGHNEQFF. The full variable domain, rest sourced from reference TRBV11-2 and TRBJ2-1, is EAGVAQSPRYKIIEKRQSVAFWCNPISGHATLYWYQQILGQGPKLLIQFQNNGVVDDSQLPKDRFSAERLKGVDSTLKIQPAKLEDSAVYLCASSSSGGHNEQFFGPGTRLTVL.

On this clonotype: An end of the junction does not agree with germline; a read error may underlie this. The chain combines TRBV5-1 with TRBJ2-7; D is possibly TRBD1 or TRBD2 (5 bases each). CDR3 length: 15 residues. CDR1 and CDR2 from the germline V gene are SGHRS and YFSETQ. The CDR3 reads CASSFGTENPYEQYF. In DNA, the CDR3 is TGCGCCAGCAGCTTCGGGACGGAGAATCCCTACGAACAGTACTTC.

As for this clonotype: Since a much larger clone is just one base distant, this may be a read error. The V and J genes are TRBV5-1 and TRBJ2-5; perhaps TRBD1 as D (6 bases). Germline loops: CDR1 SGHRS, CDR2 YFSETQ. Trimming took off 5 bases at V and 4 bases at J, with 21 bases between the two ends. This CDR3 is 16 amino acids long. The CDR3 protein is CASSGGHQSVGETQYF. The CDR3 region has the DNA TGCGCCAGCAGTGGGGGACATCAAAGCGTAGGAGAGACCCAGTACTTC.

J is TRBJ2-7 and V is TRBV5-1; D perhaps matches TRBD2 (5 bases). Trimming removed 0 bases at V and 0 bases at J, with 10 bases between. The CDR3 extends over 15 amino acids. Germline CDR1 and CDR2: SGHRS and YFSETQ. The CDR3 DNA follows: TGCGCCAGCAGCTTGGTGCTTGGGAGCTCCTACGAGCAGTACTTC. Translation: CASSLVLGSSYEQYF.

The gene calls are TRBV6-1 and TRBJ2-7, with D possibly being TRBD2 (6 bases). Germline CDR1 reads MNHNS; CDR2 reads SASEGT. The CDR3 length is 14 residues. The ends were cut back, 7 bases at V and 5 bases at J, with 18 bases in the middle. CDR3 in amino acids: CASKSMTGDHEQYF. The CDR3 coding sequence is TGTGCCAGCAAATCCATGACGGGAGACCACGAGCAGTACTTC.

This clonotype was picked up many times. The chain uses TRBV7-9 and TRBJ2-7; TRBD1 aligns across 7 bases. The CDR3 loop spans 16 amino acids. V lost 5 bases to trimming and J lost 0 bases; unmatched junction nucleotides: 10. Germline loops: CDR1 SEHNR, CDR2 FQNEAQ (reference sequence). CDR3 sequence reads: CASSTAEGQISYEQYF. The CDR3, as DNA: TGTGCCAGCAGCACGGCTGAGGGACAGATCTCCTACGAGCAGTACTTC.

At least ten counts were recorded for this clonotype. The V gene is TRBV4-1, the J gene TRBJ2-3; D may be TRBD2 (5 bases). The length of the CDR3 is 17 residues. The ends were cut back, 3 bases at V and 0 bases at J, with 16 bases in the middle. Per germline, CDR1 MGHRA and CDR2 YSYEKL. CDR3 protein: CASSHSAAKRSTDTQYF. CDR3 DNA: TGCGCCAGCAGCCACTCCGCGGCCAAGCGGAGCACAGATACGCAGTATTTT.

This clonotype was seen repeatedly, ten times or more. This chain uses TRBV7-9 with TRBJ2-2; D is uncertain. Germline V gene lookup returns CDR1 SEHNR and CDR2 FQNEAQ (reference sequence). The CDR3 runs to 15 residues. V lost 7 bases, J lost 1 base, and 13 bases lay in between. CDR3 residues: CASTSTSQNTGELFF. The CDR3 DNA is TGTGCCAGCACCTCAACGAGTCAGAACACCGGGGAGCTGTTTTTT.

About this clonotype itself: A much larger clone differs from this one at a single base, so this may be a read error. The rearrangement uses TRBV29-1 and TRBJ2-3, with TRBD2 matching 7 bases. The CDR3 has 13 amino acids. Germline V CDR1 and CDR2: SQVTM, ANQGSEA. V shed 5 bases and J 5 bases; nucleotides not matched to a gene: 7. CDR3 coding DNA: TGCAGCGTTAAATTTGTAGCGGGAGATACGCAGTATTTT. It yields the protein CSVKFVAGDTQYF.

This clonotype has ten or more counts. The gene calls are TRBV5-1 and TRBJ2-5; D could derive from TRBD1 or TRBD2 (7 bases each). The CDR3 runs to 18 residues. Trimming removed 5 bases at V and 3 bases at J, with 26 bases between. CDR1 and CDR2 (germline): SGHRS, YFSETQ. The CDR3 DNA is TGCGCCAGCAGAAAAGGCGGGGGCAGGGACAGCCGGGAAGAGACCCAGTACTTC. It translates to CASRKGGGRDSREETQYF.

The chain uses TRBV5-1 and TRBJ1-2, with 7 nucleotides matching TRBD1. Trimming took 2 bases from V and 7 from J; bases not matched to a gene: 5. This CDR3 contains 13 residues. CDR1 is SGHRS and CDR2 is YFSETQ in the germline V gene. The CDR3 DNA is TGCGCCAGCAGCTTAACAGGGGTTGCTGGCTACACCTTC. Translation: CASSLTGVAGYTF.

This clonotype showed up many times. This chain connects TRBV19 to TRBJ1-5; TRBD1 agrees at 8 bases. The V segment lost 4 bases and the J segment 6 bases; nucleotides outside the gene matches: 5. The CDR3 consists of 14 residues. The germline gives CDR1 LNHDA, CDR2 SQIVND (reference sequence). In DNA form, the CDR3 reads TGTGCCAGTAGTACTCAGGGGGCAGGTCAGCCCCAGCATTTT. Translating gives CASSTQGAGQPQHF.